These 23 T cell receptor beta chains were sequenced from one sample in a study of lymphopenia after photon versus proton radiotherapy. Repertoires were generated with immunoSEQ multiplex PCR, while TCRdb's copy carries only in-frame clones and drops some. The sample carries some 29,000 clones, around 81% recorded once. The material sequenced was peripheral blood, taken from a patient treated with photon-based radiotherapy. Receptor source: a man aged 50 or older with gastric cancer.

The rearrangement uses TRBV4-1 and TRBJ2-7; 8 bases are a match to TRBD2. CDR1 MGHRA and CDR2 YSYEKL come from the germline V gene. This CDR3 contains 16 residues. With 3 bases clipped from V and 2 bases from J, the junction kept 9 bases outside the gene matches. The CDR3 here is CASSHPGARGAYEQYF. CDR3 DNA: TGCGCCAGCAGCCACCCCGGAGCGCGGGGGGCCTACGAGCAGTACTTC.

The gene calls are TRBV6-1 and TRBJ2-2; the match to TRBD2 covers 8 bases. The CDR3 sequence is 15 residues long. Germline assignment: CDR1 MNHNS and CDR2 SASEGT. V lost 4 bases and J lost 2; bases outside the gene matches: 3. CDR3 bases: TGTGCCAGCAGTGGCGGACTAGCAAACACCGGGGAGCTGTTTTTT. The encoded protein is CASSGGLANTGELFF.

This clone was found once. The J gene is TRBJ2-7, the V gene TRBV18; the D gene is possibly TRBD1 (5 bases). CDR3 length: 12 residues. Per germline, CDR1 KGHSH and CDR2 LQKENI. Trimming left V 5 bases short and J 2 bases short, with 7 bases between. CDR3 in amino acids: CASSSDTYEQYF. The CDR3, as DNA: TGTGCCAGCTCATCGGACACCTACGAGCAGTACTTC.

The V and J genes are TRBV11-2 and TRBJ1-1; perhaps TRBD1 as D (5 bases). The V gene's germline CDR1 is SGHAT and CDR2 FQNNGV. Deletions cut 0 bases from V and 0 bases from J, with 17 bases between. The CDR3 runs to 18 residues. The DNA of the CDR3 is TGTGCCAGCAGCTTAGATACGAAGGTACGGACAATGAACACTGAAGCTTTCTTT. Protein product: CASSLDTKVRTMNTEAFF.

This chain connects TRBV7-9 to TRBJ1-3; TRBD1 agrees at 8 bases. The CDR3 spans 15 residues. Germline V gene lookup returns CDR1 SEHNR and CDR2 FQNEAQ (reference sequence). V lost 3 bases to trimming and J lost 2 bases; unmatched junction nucleotides: 3. The CDR3 DNA is TGTGCCAGCAGCTTGGCAGGGGGCACTGGAAACACCATATATTTT. It codes for CASSLAGGTGNTIYF.

The count of this clone is one. Here the CDR3 reads CASSPGITNEKLFF. As DNA, the CDR3 is TGTGCCAGCTCACCAGGGATTACTAATGAAAAACTGTTTTTT. The chain recombines TRBV18 with TRBJ1-4; D not resolved. The CDR3 is 14 residues long. Germline CDR1 is KGHSH and CDR2 is LQKENI. The ends were cut back, 2 bases at V and 2 bases at J, with 6 bases in the middle.

The gene calls are TRBV25-1 and TRBJ1-1; D possibly corresponds to TRBD1 (6 bases). V dropped 4 bases and J dropped 11 bases, with 11 bases sitting between them. The CDR3 covers 11 residues. Germline values: CDR1 MGHDK, CDR2 SYGVNS. This CDR3 reads CASSGDNWAFF. The CDR3 nucleotides are TGTGCCAGCAGTGGGGACAATTGGGCTTTCTTT. The full variable domain, its missing parts supplied by reference TRBV25-1 and TRBJ1-1, is EADIYQTPRYLVIGTGKKITLECSQTMGHDKMYWYQQDPGMELHLIHYSYGVNSTEKGDLSSESTVSRIRTEHFPLTLESARPSHTSQYLCASSGDNWAFFGQGTRLTVV.

The chain combines TRBV5-1 with TRBJ2-5; D not certain. Trimming pared 4 bases from V and 4 bases from J, leaving 8 bases between. The CDR3 length is 12 residues. Germline lookup yields CDR1 SGHRS and CDR2 YFSETQ. This chain's CDR3 is CASSPQRETQYF. In nucleotides, the CDR3 is TGCGCCAGCAGCCCCCAGAGAGAGACCCAGTACTTC.

Notes on this clone: Other DNA variants within this sample encode the same CDR3. V and J are TRBV27 and TRBJ1-2; no clear D. CDR1 and CDR2 (germline): MNHEY, SMNVEV (reference sequence). V was cut by 6 bases and J by 7 bases, with 9 bases left in between. The CDR3 is 11 amino acids. Here the CDR3 DNA reads TGTGCCAGCAGCCAAGGGTTTGGCTACACCTTC. This gives the protein CASSQGFGYTF.

In DNA form, the CDR3 reads TGTGCCTGGCGCGGGGGGCAATTGTGGTATCATGAGCAGTTCTTC. Its protein is CAWRGGQLWYHEQFF. The gene calls are TRBV30 and TRBJ2-1; the match to TRBD2 covers 8 bases. The CDR3 spans 15 residues. Germline CDR1 GTSNPN, CDR2 SVGIG (reference sequence). V lost 5 bases and J lost 8; bases outside the gene matches: 14.

V gene TRBV6-1 combines with J gene TRBJ2-7, with D uncertain. CDR1 and CDR2 from the germline V gene are MNHNS and SASEGT. The CDR3 is 12 residues long. V was pared by 5 bases and J by 6 bases, with 11 bases between. DNA for the CDR3: TGTGCCAGCAGTCAACCCCGTTTCGAGCAGTACGTC. It codes for CASSQPRFEQYV.

The chain recombines TRBV7-6 with TRBJ2-7, with 12 nucleotides matching TRBD2. The CDR3 has 15 amino acids. Germline V gene lookup returns CDR1 SGHVS and CDR2 FNYEAQ. V lost 1 base, J lost 5 bases, and 3 bases stayed unmatched. CDR3: CASSLGLAGADEQYV. The CDR3, as DNA: TGTGCCAGCAGCTTAGGACTAGCGGGGGCGGACGAGCAGTACGTC.

The chain joins TRBV5-8 to TRBJ2-5; D unclear. The CDR3 contains 13 residues. Trimming stripped 4 bases from V and 4 bases from J, with 11 bases between. Per germline, CDR1 SGHTS and CDR2 YDEGEE. The CDR3 DNA follows: TGTGCCAGCAGCCAAACTCTTGGAGAGACCCAGTACTTC. Its protein product is CASSQTLGETQYF. Full variable domain (rest looked up from reference TRBV5-8 and TRBJ2-5): EAGVTQSPTHLIKTRGQQATLRCSPISGHTSVYWYQQALGLGLQFLLWYDEGEERNRGNFPPRFSGRQFPNYSSELNVNALELEDSALYLCASSQTLGETQYFGPGTRLLVL.

V gene TRBV7-3 combines with J gene TRBJ2-1; possible D gene TRBD1, 6 bases. Deletions cut 4 bases from V and 7 bases from J, with 17 bases between. From germline, CDR1 is SGHTA and CDR2 FQGTGA. This CDR3 contains 15 residues. The CDR3 spells CASSSARGGRNEQFF. DNA for the CDR3: TGTGCCAGCAGCTCAGCTAGAGGGGGTAGGAATGAGCAGTTCTTC.

This chain links TRBV6-4 with TRBJ2-3; 8 positions match TRBD2. The CDR3 is made up of 16 amino acids. Germline values: CDR1 MRHNA, CDR2 SNTAGT. The trim removed 6 bases at V and 1 base at J, leaving 9 bases unmatched. The CDR3 protein is CASSAAAGGGTDTQYF. The CDR3 nucleotides read TGTGCCAGCAGCGCGGCGGCGGGGGGCGGCACAGATACGCAGTATTTT.

The chain has TRBV5-1 and TRBJ1-4; D is uncertain. The CDR3 covers 16 residues. Looked up from germline, CDR1 is SGHRS and CDR2 is YFSETQ. V was pared by 4 bases and J by 7 bases, with 20 bases between. CDR3 residues: CASSPVGAGEGEKLFF. The CDR3 bases are TGCGCCAGCAGCCCCGTAGGAGCAGGCGAAGGTGAAAAACTGTTTTTT.

The rearrangement uses TRBV7-3 and TRBJ2-3; TRBD1 might be the D (5 bases). Germline values: CDR1 SGHTA, CDR2 FQGTGA. The CDR3 is 15 residues long. Trimming removed 0 bases at V and 0 bases at J, with 7 bases between. CDR3 region: CASSLTRQSTDTQYF. In DNA form, the CDR3 reads TGTGCCAGCAGCTTAACCCGACAGAGCACAGATACGCAGTATTTT.

The chain is built from TRBV6-1 and TRBJ2-3; TRBD1 matches 8 bases. The CDR3 loop spans 14 amino acids. V lost 6 bases and J lost 2; bases outside the gene matches: 4. Germline loops: CDR1 MNHNS, CDR2 SASEGT. The DNA for the CDR3 is TGTGCCAGCAGAGCAGGGGGCCTCACAGATACGCAGTATTTT. Translated, it gives CASRAGGLTDTQYF.

This clone showed up just a few times. The chain is built from TRBV6-1 and TRBJ1-4; 8 nucleotides match TRBD1. In germline, CDR1 is MNHNS, CDR2 SASEGT. V shed 4 bases and J 3 bases; nucleotides not matched to a gene: 7. The CDR3 is made up of 16 amino acids. The CDR3 bases are TGTGCCAGCAGTGTGCAGGGGGCGCAGGCTAATGAAAAACTGTTTTTT. This codes for CASSVQGAQANEKLFF.

The rearrangement joins TRBV7-3 to TRBJ2-6; D is uncertain. This CDR3 contains 15 residues. Per germline, CDR1 SGHTA and CDR2 FQGTGA. V was clipped by 5 bases and J by 2 bases, with 10 bases between them. The DNA for the CDR3 is TGTGCCAGCAGCCCCCAGCGTACTGGGGCCAACGTCCTGACTTTC. This sequence encodes CASSPQRTGANVLTF.

By share, this clone ranks as medium-sized. The V call is TRBV11-3, the J call TRBJ2-4; perhaps TRBD1 as D (5 bases). This CDR3 contains 14 residues. Trimming cost V 1 base and J 7 bases, with 11 bases left between them. CDR1 is SGHNT, CDR2 YENEEA, per germline. The CDR3 DNA reads as TGTGCCAGCAGCTTAGGGGGCCTCGAGAACATTCAGTACTTC. Its protein is CASSLGGLENIQYF. Full variable domain (rest looked up from reference TRBV11-3 and TRBJ2-4): EAGVVQSPRYKIIEKKQPVAFWCNPISGHNTLYWYLQNLGQGPELLIRYENEEAVDDSQLPKDRFSAERLKGVDSTLKIQPAELGDSAVYLCASSLGGLENIQYFGAGTRLSVL.

The CDR3 DNA sequence: TGTGCCAGCAGCTTCGCGGTCACTGAAGCTTTCTTT. Amino acids: CASSFAVTEAFF. This chain links TRBV11-2 with TRBJ1-1; D gene uncertain. The CDR3 spans 12 residues. Trimming took off 3 bases at V and 4 bases at J, with 6 bases between the two ends. Looked up from germline, CDR1 is SGHAT and CDR2 is FQNNGV.

V and J are TRBV30 and TRBJ2-3; D may correspond to TRBD1 or TRBD2 (6 bases each). The length of the CDR3 is 15 residues. Trimming left V 3 bases short and J 1 base short, with 14 bases between. CDR1 is GTSNPN and CDR2 is SVGIG in the germline V gene (reference sequence). This CDR3 is CAWRSRGVGTDTQYF. In DNA, the CDR3 is TGTGCCTGGAGAAGTAGGGGGGTGGGCACAGATACGCAGTATTTT. Based on the CDR3 plus reference TRBV30 and TRBJ2-3, the full variable domain is SQTIHQWPATLVQPVGSPLSLECTVEGTSNPNLYWYRQAAGRGLQLLFYSVGIGQISSEVPQNLSASRPQDRQFILSSKKLLLSDSGFYLCAWRSRGVGTDTQYFGPGTRLTVL.